The entry that follows covers one T cell receptor (beta chain) sequence. Seattle's cohort entered during active infection and was followed longitudinally. The CDR3 totals 14 residues. Between the trimmed V and J ends, which lost 5 bases and 0 bases, there was a span of 10 bases. Germline CDR1 SGHTA, CDR2 FQGTGA. The data belong to a study of blood T cell repertoires in COVID-19. Study in general: Sites across the United States, Italy and Spain contributed samples from acute and convalescent COVID-19. The cDNA or gDNA used as material had been derived from T cells, B-cell-depleted T cells, or PBMCs.

In the study's own analysis: By means of reference gene primer amplification, nucleated cell counts were estimated. The data were produced by immunoSEQ multiplex PCR, yet TCRdb's version contains in-frame clones alone and is incomplete. V and J calls and clone size come straight from that table; D and trimming were deduced from the DNA. The table shows about 120,000 clones, with 90% occurring only once. The TCR originated in a woman aged 55-70 years with COVID-19, enrolled during active disease. The sequenced sample was peripheral blood. The rearrangement links TRBV7-3 to TRBJ1-1; D uncertain. The CDR3, as DNA: TGTGCCAGCAGCACCGGACTAATGAACACTGAAGCTTTCTTT. Residues: CASSTGLMNTEAFF.